Listed below are T cell receptor beta chains from one sample, sequenced in a study of identical twins. Each CDR3 protein is one row after TCRdb ran MiXCR on the 5' RACE reads. The sample carries around 230,000 distinct CDR3 sequences, roughly a tenth recorded once. The specimen sequenced was memory (CD45RO+) T cells sorted from blood. The receptor set was obtained from a woman under 30 in good health. CDR3s include the opening cysteine and the closing phenylalanine or tryptophan. Fields, in order: J gene, D gene, clone size, V gene, CDR3 DNA, CDR3 protein. A D gene is named only where the DNA matches it firmly. A row's size may be missing; if present it is once, few, many or a size class.

J gene: TRBJ2-1; D gene: NA; clone size: NA; V gene: TRBV7-9; CDR3 DNA: TGTGCCACAGGGGGTGAAGCGGGAGCATATGAGCAGTTCTTC; CDR3 protein: CATGGEAGAYEQFF
J gene: TRBJ2-3; D gene: NA; clone size: NA; V gene: TRBV7-8; CDR3 DNA: TGTGCCAGCAGCTCGTTGTTATCTAGCACAGATACGCAGTATTTT; CDR3 protein: CASSSLLSSTDTQYF
J gene: TRBJ1-1; D gene: NA; clone size: few; V gene: TRBV27; CDR3 DNA: TGTGCCAGCAGATTAAGACACAAGAACACTGAAGCTTTCTTT; CDR3 protein: CASRLRHKNTEAFF
J gene: TRBJ2-2; D gene: NA; clone size: NA; V gene: TRBV10-3; CDR3 DNA: TGTGCCATCAGTAACCGGGACAAGGGGGAGCTGTTTTTT; CDR3 protein: CAISNRDKGELFF
J gene: TRBJ2-3; D gene: NA; clone size: many; V gene: TRBV20-1; CDR3 DNA: TGCAGTGCCTACATAGATACGCAGTATTTT; CDR3 protein: CSAYIDTQYF
J gene: TRBJ2-1; D gene: TRBD1; clone size: many; V gene: TRBV7-8; CDR3 DNA: TGTGCCAGCAGCTTACGGGACAGGGTTGTCTTC; CDR3 protein: CASSLRDRVVF
J gene: TRBJ1-6; D gene: NA; clone size: many; V gene: TRBV20-1; CDR3 DNA: TGCAGTGCTCACGGGACACCGAATTCACCCCTCCACTTT; CDR3 protein: CSAHGTPNSPLHF
J gene: TRBJ2-7; D gene: NA; clone size: NA; V gene: TRBV21-1; CDR3 DNA: TGTGCCAGGACGTGTATAGGTGGGAGTAGATCTTACGAGCAGTACTTC; CDR3 protein: CARTCIGGSRSYEQYF
J gene: TRBJ2-7; D gene: TRBD1; clone size: NA; V gene: TRBV3-1; CDR3 DNA: TGTGCCAGCAGCCAAGCCGACAGGGGATCCTACGAGCAGTACTTC; CDR3 protein: CASSQADRGSYEQYF
J gene: TRBJ2-1; D gene: NA; clone size: many; V gene: TRBV5-1; CDR3 DNA: TGCGCCAGCAGCTTGGCTCGGTCCACCTACAATGAGCAGTTCTTC; CDR3 protein: CASSLARSTYNEQFF
J gene: TRBJ2-5; D gene: NA; clone size: NA; V gene: TRBV30; CDR3 DNA: TGTGCCTGGAGTGTAGGGAACGGCCAAGAGACCCAGTACTTC; CDR3 protein: CAWSVGNGQETQYF
J gene: TRBJ2-5; D gene: NA; clone size: NA; V gene: TRBV7-7; CDR3 DNA: TGTGCTAGCAGCTTAGAACTAGCAAGGGAGACCCAGTACTTC; CDR3 protein: CASSLELARETQYF
J gene: TRBJ2-1; D gene: NA; clone size: NA; V gene: TRBV7-2; CDR3 DNA: TGTGCCAGCCGGCTGGCCCATTACAATGAGCAGTTCTTC; CDR3 protein: CASRLAHYNEQFF
J gene: TRBJ2-1; D gene: TRBD2; clone size: NA; V gene: TRBV30; CDR3 DNA: TGTGCCTGGAGTGGTGGACTAGCGGCATCCATCGATGAGCAGTTCTTC; CDR3 protein: CAWSGGLAASIDEQFF
J gene: TRBJ2-1; D gene: NA; clone size: many; V gene: TRBV7-9; CDR3 DNA: TGTGCCAGCAGCCCCGCTAGCGTCTACAATGAGCAGTTCTTC; CDR3 protein: CASSPASVYNEQFF
J gene: TRBJ2-7; D gene: NA; clone size: many; V gene: TRBV7-9; CDR3 DNA: TGTGCCAGCAGCTTAACTACAGGGAGCTCCTACGAGCAGTACTTC; CDR3 protein: CASSLTTGSSYEQYF
J gene: TRBJ1-1; D gene: NA; clone size: NA; V gene: TRBV2; CDR3 DNA: TGTGCCAGCAGTGAAGCGAGGGACACTGAAGCTTTCTTT; CDR3 protein: CASSEARDTEAFF
J gene: TRBJ2-5; D gene: NA; clone size: many; V gene: TRBV7-8; CDR3 DNA: TGTGCCAGCAGCAGGCGAGCGGACCAAGAGACCCAGTACTTC; CDR3 protein: CASSRRADQETQYF
J gene: TRBJ2-1; D gene: NA; clone size: NA; V gene: TRBV21-1; CDR3 DNA: TGTGCCACCTCCAAAGAGGTCCCGGGGGCACCTGGTAGTGAGCAGTTCTTC; CDR3 protein: CATSKEVPGAPGSEQFF
J gene: TRBJ2-1; D gene: NA; clone size: many; V gene: TRBV20-1; CDR3 DNA: TGCAGTGCACAAGAAGGGGCGTCCTACAATGAGCAGTTCTTC; CDR3 protein: CSAQEGASYNEQFF
J gene: TRBJ2-1; D gene: TRBD2; clone size: NA; V gene: TRBV20-1; CDR3 DNA: TGCAGTGCTAGAAAAAGCGGGAGGGCCTTTGACAATGAGCAGTTCTTC; CDR3 protein: CSARKSGRAFDNEQFF
J gene: TRBJ1-1; D gene: NA; clone size: many; V gene: TRBV4-1; CDR3 DNA: TGCGCCAGCAGCCACCTACGCGGGAACACTGAAGCTTTCTTT; CDR3 protein: CASSHLRGNTEAFF
J gene: TRBJ2-7; D gene: NA; clone size: NA; V gene: TRBV18; CDR3 DNA: TGTGCCAGCTCACCCCAGGGTGTGGCCGAGCAGTACTTC; CDR3 protein: CASSPQGVAEQYF
J gene: TRBJ1-1; D gene: NA; clone size: NA; V gene: TRBV6-2/TRBV6-3; CDR3 DNA: TGTGCCAGCACCAGTGACGGTGAAGCTTTCTTT; CDR3 protein: CASTSDGEAFF
J gene: TRBJ2-1; D gene: TRBD1; clone size: NA; V gene: TRBV7-6; CDR3 DNA: TGTGCCAGCAGTTGGAGACAGGGATCCTACAATGAGCAGTTCTTC; CDR3 protein: CASSWRQGSYNEQFF
J gene: TRBJ1-4; D gene: NA; clone size: many; V gene: TRBV5-1; CDR3 DNA: TGCGCCAGCAGCTTGGATGGAGAAGCTAATGAAAAACTGTTTTTT; CDR3 protein: CASSLDGEANEKLFF
J gene: TRBJ2-1; D gene: TRBD2; clone size: NA; V gene: TRBV9; CDR3 DNA: TGTGCCAGCACCGCTAGCGGGAGTAGCAATGAGCAGTTCTTC; CDR3 protein: CASTASGSSNEQFF
J gene: TRBJ2-7; D gene: NA; clone size: NA; V gene: TRBV14; CDR3 DNA: TGTGCCAGCAGCCCGGGTTACGGCGAGCAGTACTTC; CDR3 protein: CASSPGYGEQYF
J gene: TRBJ1-5; D gene: TRBD1; clone size: many; V gene: TRBV29-1; CDR3 DNA: TGCAGCGTGAGACAGGGGGATCAGCCCCAGCATTTT; CDR3 protein: CSVRQGDQPQHF
J gene: TRBJ2-7; D gene: NA; clone size: NA; V gene: TRBV3-1; CDR3 DNA: TGTGGCCCCCGGCCCAGCGAGCAGTACTTC; CDR3 protein: CGPRPSEQYF
J gene: TRBJ2-5; D gene: TRBD2; clone size: NA; V gene: TRBV29-1; CDR3 DNA: TGCAGCGTTACGGGGACTAGCGGGAGGACGGGAGAGACCCAGTACTTC; CDR3 protein: CSVTGTSGRTGETQYF
J gene: TRBJ2-7; D gene: NA; clone size: many; V gene: TRBV7-8; CDR3 DNA: TGTGCCAGCAGCTTAGCGCTAGGCAGGAGCTCCTACGAGCAGTACTTC; CDR3 protein: CASSLALGRSSYEQYF
J gene: TRBJ2-7; D gene: NA; clone size: NA; V gene: TRBV6-2/TRBV6-3; CDR3 DNA: TGTGCCAGCAGTCCTCATGGGATAATCTACGAGCAGTACTTC; CDR3 protein: CASSPHGIIYEQYF
J gene: TRBJ2-5; D gene: TRBD2; clone size: NA; V gene: TRBV24-1; CDR3 DNA: TGTGCCACCAGTGGATGGGCGGGAGGCCAAGAGACCCAGTACTTC; CDR3 protein: CATSGWAGGQETQYF
J gene: TRBJ2-2; D gene: NA; clone size: NA; V gene: TRBV12-3/TRBV12-4; CDR3 DNA: TGTGCCAGCAGTCCGCCGGGCCGGGACACCGGGGAGCTGTTTTTT; CDR3 protein: CASSPPGRDTGELFF
J gene: TRBJ2-3; D gene: NA; clone size: few; V gene: TRBV7-2; CDR3 DNA: TGTGCCAGCAGCCGTCAATCCGGGACCTTCACAGATACGCAGTATTTT; CDR3 protein: CASSRQSGTFTDTQYF
J gene: TRBJ2-7; D gene: NA; clone size: NA; V gene: TRBV18; CDR3 DNA: TGTGCCAGCTCACCCCAGGGTCTGGGCTACGAGCAGTACTTC; CDR3 protein: CASSPQGLGYEQYF
J gene: TRBJ2-3; D gene: NA; clone size: few; V gene: TRBV14; CDR3 DNA: TGTGCCAGCAGCCTGTCCAGGGAGTACACAGATACGCAGTATTTT; CDR3 protein: CASSLSREYTDTQYF
J gene: TRBJ2-6; D gene: NA; clone size: NA; V gene: TRBV2; CDR3 DNA: TGTGCCAGCAGTGGTCAGAAGAGCTCTGGGGCCAACGTCCTGACTTTC; CDR3 protein: CASSGQKSSGANVLTF
J gene: TRBJ2-7; D gene: NA; clone size: NA; V gene: TRBV6-1; CDR3 DNA: TGTGCCAGCAGTGAAATGGGAAGAGACGAGCAGTACTTC; CDR3 protein: CASSEMGRDEQYF
J gene: TRBJ2-1; D gene: NA; clone size: NA; V gene: TRBV20-1; CDR3 DNA: TGCAGTGCTAGAATTCAGGGGAGATACAATGAGCAGTTCTTC; CDR3 protein: CSARIQGRYNEQFF
J gene: TRBJ1-1; D gene: NA; clone size: many; V gene: TRBV12-3/TRBV12-4; CDR3 DNA: TGTGCCAGCACCCGGACAGTCGGGACTGAAGCTTTCTTT; CDR3 protein: CASTRTVGTEAFF
J gene: TRBJ1-2; D gene: NA; clone size: few; V gene: TRBV6-5; CDR3 DNA: TGTGCCAGCAGGAAAGACACCGGTGGCTACACCTTC; CDR3 protein: CASRKDTGGYTF
J gene: TRBJ2-5; D gene: TRBD2; clone size: NA; V gene: TRBV10-2; CDR3 DNA: TGCGCCAGCAGTGAGATGGGACTAACACAAGAGACCCAGTACTTC; CDR3 protein: CASSEMGLTQETQYF
J gene: TRBJ1-5; D gene: NA; clone size: few; V gene: TRBV7-8; CDR3 DNA: TGTGCCAGCAGCTTAGGTCCAACACATAGCAATCAGCCCCAGCATTTT; CDR3 protein: CASSLGPTHSNQPQHF